These 28 T cell receptor beta chains came from one sample sequenced in a study of blood T cells in healthy people across ages. Combining a sample-barcoded 5' primer with a J-beta primer mix, a second PCR ran for roughly 7 to 12 cycles. TCRdb reprocessed the 5' RACE reads via MiXCR and lists one record per CDR3 protein. This table has hundreds of thousands of distinct CDR3 sequences, around 52% appearing once. The specimen sequenced was blood. These receptors came from a woman older than 75 in good health.

The chain employs TRBV28 and TRBJ2-1; D might be TRBD1 (6 bases). CDR1 is MDHEN, CDR2 SYDVKM, per germline. Trimming took 6 bases from V and 7 from J, leaving 13 bases between them. The CDR3 spans 13 residues. The CDR3, as DNA: TGTGCCAGCAGCCGTACAGGGTTTAATGAGCAGTTCTTC. Translated, it gives CASSRTGFNEQFF.

The chain combines TRBV20-1 with TRBJ2-7; 7 positions agree with TRBD2. The CDR3 spans 13 residues. The trim removed 5 bases at V and 6 bases at J, leaving 10 bases unmatched. Germline values: CDR1 DFQATT, CDR2 SNEGSKA (reference sequence). This CDR3 is CSAEIPGRAEQYF. CDR3 nucleotides: TGCAGTGCTGAGATCCCGGGGAGGGCCGAGCAGTACTTC.

There are a few counts of this clonotype. At one end, the junction sequence differs from germline, possibly due to a read error. The V and J genes are TRBV3-1 and TRBJ2-3, with 11 nucleotides matching TRBD2. Germline loops: CDR1 LGHDT, CDR2 YNNKEL (reference sequence). There are 16 residues in the CDR3. CDR3 loop: CASSHGTSGSTDTQYF. The CDR3 DNA sequence: TGTGCTAGCAGCCACGGGACTAGCGGTAGCACAGATACGCAGTATTTT.

The sample holds many counts of this clonotype. The chain uses TRBV20-1 and TRBJ2-1; D remains unclear. The germline V gene has CDR1 DFQATT and CDR2 SNEGSKA (reference sequence). V lost 5 bases and J 0 bases, leaving 8 bases between the germline ends. This CDR3 region has 13 residues. The CDR3 spells CSAVGSSYNEQFF. As DNA, the CDR3 is TGCAGTGCTGTCGGAAGCTCCTACAATGAGCAGTTCTTC.

The chain uses TRBV7-2 and TRBJ2-7; the D gene could be TRBD1 or TRBD2 (6 bases each). Germline V gene data show CDR1 as SGHTA and CDR2 as FQGNSA. This CDR3 spans 14 amino acids. V lost 7 bases and J lost 3, with 16 bases in between. The CDR3 reads CASKLGRGHYEQYF. CDR3 coding DNA: TGTGCCAGCAAACTGGGGCGGGGACACTACGAGCAGTACTTC.

The rearrangement links TRBV9 to TRBJ2-3; D gene uncertain. The length of the CDR3 is 15 residues. V lost 0 bases and J 2 bases, leaving 10 bases between the germline ends. CDR1 and CDR2 from the germline V gene are SGDLS and YYNGEE. The CDR3 region is CASSVAPRPTDTQYF. DNA of the CDR3: TGTGCCAGCAGCGTAGCCCCTAGGCCCACAGATACGCAGTATTTT.

This clonotype was recorded a few times. The chain carries TRBV2 and TRBJ2-7; D may be TRBD2 (6 bases). CDR3 length: 14 amino acids. V lost 6 bases, J lost 0 bases, and 12 bases lay in between. Germline V CDR1 and CDR2: SNHLY, FYNNEI. CDR3 in amino acids: CASRGLQNSYEQYF. For the CDR3, the DNA is TGTGCCAGCAGGGGACTCCAAAACTCCTACGAGCAGTACTTC.

The chain recombines TRBV12-3 or TRBV12-4 with TRBJ2-1, with D hard to call. Trimming removed 4 bases from V and 7 bases from J, with 14 bases in between. The CDR3 is 14 amino acids. The CDR3 DNA reads as TGTGCCAGCAGTTCTGACTGGTCTAAGAATGAGCAGTTCTTC. Residues: CASSSDWSKNEQFF.

The genes are TRBV5-5 and TRBJ1-5; 7 bases are a match to TRBD1. Germline V lookup: CDR1 SGHKS, CDR2 YYEKEE (reference sequence). J lost 5 bases, V lost 2 bases, and 4 bases had no gene match. CDR3 length: 14 amino acids. Written as DNA, the CDR3 is TGTGCCAGCAGCTTAGGGACAGCGGATCAGCCCCAGCATTTT. As protein: CASSLGTADQPQHF.

This clonotype appeared many times. V and J are TRBV5-1 and TRBJ2-5; no firm D call. Germline CDR1 SGHRS, CDR2 YFSETQ. The CDR3 is made up of 14 amino acids. V lost 2 bases and J lost 2, with 10 bases in between. The CDR3 spells CASSFWGLQETQYF. CDR3 coding DNA: TGCGCCAGCAGCTTTTGGGGTCTACAAGAGACCCAGTACTTC.

This clonotype was picked up many times. The rearrangement links TRBV12-3 or TRBV12-4 to TRBJ1-2, with D maybe TRBD1 (6 bases). This CDR3 comprises 17 residues. Trimming stripped 1 base from V and 6 bases from J, with 21 bases between. The CDR3 DNA is TGTGCCAGCAGTTTAGGCGGGGCGGGGGCCGGGGTAAATGGCTACACCTTC. Translation: CASSLGGAGAGVNGYTF.

This clonotype has at least ten counts. The genes are TRBV20-1 and TRBJ2-7; no clear D. The CDR3 extends over 12 amino acids. CDR1 and CDR2 from the germline V gene are DFQATT and SNEGSKA (reference sequence). Trimming took off 0 bases at V and 2 bases at J, with 5 bases between the two ends. CDR3 nucleotide sequence: TGCAGTGCTAGAGATTTACCCTACGAGCAGTACTTC. It yields the protein CSARDLPYEQYF.

The V gene is TRBV6-5, the J gene TRBJ2-7; D is possibly TRBD2 (7 bases). Trimming pared 4 bases from V and 4 bases from J, leaving 17 bases between. CDR1 and CDR2 from the germline V gene are MNHEY and SVGAGI. This CDR3 contains 15 residues. This chain's CDR3 is CASSSFSGGGYEQYF. CDR3 nucleotide sequence: TGTGCCAGCAGTTCCTTCTCGGGGGGCGGGTACGAGCAGTACTTC.

As to this clonotype: This sequence may be a read error, since a much larger clone differs from it by one base. The J gene is TRBJ2-5, the V gene TRBV2, with 8 bases identical to TRBD2. CDR1 and CDR2 (germline): SNHLY, FYNNEI. The CDR3 covers 11 residues. V shed 7 bases, J shed 11 bases, and the junction held 6 bases outside the gene matches. The CDR3 DNA is TGTGCCAGCACCCAACTAGCGGAGCAGTACTTC. Its protein is CASTQLAEQYF.

As concerns this clonotype: This sequence may be a read error, since a much larger clone differs from it by one base. The chain couples TRBV5-1 to TRBJ2-1; D possibly corresponds to TRBD2 (5 bases). CDR3 length: 14 amino acids. Trimming pared 2 bases from V and 1 base from J, leaving 7 bases between. Germline-derived CDR1 and CDR2 are SGHRS and YFSETQ. The CDR3 coding sequence is TGCGCCAGCAGCTTTCCGGGATCCTACAATGAGCAGTTCTTC. Translation: CASSFPGSYNEQFF.

The rearrangement uses TRBV5-1 and TRBJ2-1; D remains unclear. V was trimmed by 0 bases and J by 8 bases, leaving 15 bases between them. This CDR3 comprises 15 residues. Germline loops: CDR1 SGHRS, CDR2 YFSETQ. The CDR3 loop is CASSLGPPPWDEQFF. CDR3 sequence (DNA): TGCGCCAGCAGCTTGGGACCACCTCCGTGGGATGAGCAGTTCTTC.

The rearrangement links TRBV5-5 to TRBJ2-5; possible D gene TRBD1, 6 bases. Germline values: CDR1 SGHKS, CDR2 YYEKEE (reference sequence). V lost 1 base to trimming and J lost 2 bases, with 12 bases between them. CDR3 length: 15 amino acids. CDR3 coding DNA: TGTGCCAGCAGCTTGATTACAGGGATTCAAGAGACCCAGTACTTC. Encoded protein: CASSLITGIQETQYF.

The chain recombines TRBV28 with TRBJ1-6; D is perhaps TRBD1 (6 bases). CDR1 is MDHEN and CDR2 is SYDVKM in the germline V gene. This CDR3 contains 16 residues. V was trimmed by 2 bases and J by 0 bases, leaving 8 bases between them. DNA of the CDR3: TGTGCCAGCAGTTTAGACAGGAGCTCCTATAATTCACCCCTCCACTTT. The encoded protein is CASSLDRSSYNSPLHF.

On this clonotype itself: A single base separates this from a much larger clone, so it may be a read error. The V gene is TRBV5-1, the J gene TRBJ2-1; no definite D call. The J call may be mistaken, given a closer DNA end match to TRBJ2-7. Germline V gene lookup returns CDR1 SGHRS and CDR2 YFSETQ. CDR3 size: 14 residues. CDR3 DNA sequence: TGCGCCAGCAGCTCCGGAGCCCTAGACAATGAGCAGTACTTC. This sequence encodes CASSSGALDNEQYF.

The chain has TRBV18 and TRBJ2-5, with TRBD2 matching 8 bases. The germline V gene has CDR1 KGHSH and CDR2 LQKENI. Trimming removed 0 bases from V and 2 bases from J; junction bases left unmatched: 8. The CDR3 extends over 17 amino acids. CDR3 bases: TGTGCCAGCTCACCACCGGTAATAGCGGGGCGACAAGAGACCCAGTACTTC. Translation: CASSPPVIAGRQETQYF.

Regarding this clonotype: A much larger clonotype is one base distant, so this may be a read error. The chain uses TRBV3-1 and TRBJ2-1, with TRBD2 matching 8 bases. Germline lookup yields CDR1 LGHDT and CDR2 YNNKEL (reference sequence). The CDR3 spans 16 residues. The chain's CDR3 is CASSRSGASSYNKQFF. In nucleotides, the CDR3 is TGTGCCAGCAGCCGTAGCGGGGCAAGCTCCTACAATAAGCAGTTCTTC.

This chain links TRBV28 with TRBJ2-7; 8 bases are a match to TRBD1. CDR3 length equals 16 residues. Germline V CDR1 and CDR2: MDHEN, SYDVKM. Trimming cost V 2 bases and J 0 bases; bases outside gene matches: 6. As DNA, the CDR3 is TGTGCCAGCAGTTTAGGGTTTGGACAGGGCTCCTACGAGCAGTACTTC. Residues: CASSLGFGQGSYEQYF.

This chain uses TRBV9 with TRBJ1-2; D call uncertain. The V gene's germline CDR1 is SGDLS and CDR2 YYNGEE. V was clipped by 0 bases and J by 4 bases, with 10 bases between them. The CDR3 is 14 residues long. The CDR3 protein is CASSVEGSAYGYTF. As DNA, the CDR3 is TGTGCCAGCAGCGTAGAGGGCAGTGCCTATGGCTACACCTTC.

The rearrangement uses TRBV12-3 or TRBV12-4 and TRBJ2-7; the D gene is possibly TRBD1 (6 bases). V was pared by 1 base and J by 2 bases, with 15 bases between. The CDR3 extends over 16 amino acids. CDR3 sequence reads: CASSLEISRDTYEQYF. CDR3 coding DNA: TGTGCCAGCAGTTTAGAGATATCCCGGGACACCTACGAGCAGTACTTC.

This clonotype was counted many times. The V gene is TRBV7-2, the J gene TRBJ2-7, with a possible D match to TRBD2 (6 bases). The CDR3 is 18 amino acids. V dropped 2 bases and J dropped 4 bases, with 24 bases sitting between them. The germline gives CDR1 SGHTA, CDR2 FQGNSA. Here the CDR3 DNA reads TGTGCCAGCAGCTTAATTAGTTGGGCCGGCGGGACGAAATACGAGCAGTACTTC. The encoded protein is CASSLISWAGGTKYEQYF.

Concerning this clonotype itself: Being one base from a much bigger clone, this may be a read error. The chain couples TRBV20-1 to TRBJ2-7, with D uncertain. V lost 1 base and J lost 2, with 15 bases in between. The germline V gene encodes CDR1 DFQATT and CDR2 SNEGSKA (reference sequence). The CDR3 sequence is 15 residues long. The CDR3 coding sequence is TGCAGTGCTAGAGGCGGCGATGGGCGGACCTACGAGCAGTACTTC. Translated: CSARGGDGRTYEQYF.

The rearrangement links TRBV12-3 or TRBV12-4 to TRBJ2-4; the D gene could be TRBD1 or TRBD2 (5 bases each). The DNA end favors TRBJ2-5, so the J call may be wrong. The CDR3 runs to 18 residues. CDR3 amino acids: CASSFYPWDGYPVRTQYF. Here the CDR3 DNA reads TGTGCCAGCAGTTTTTATCCCTGGGACGGGTACCCTGTAAGGACCCAGTACTTC.

This sequence joins TRBV7-9 and TRBJ2-1; TRBD1 matches at 10 bases. J gave up 6 bases and V 2 bases, and 10 bases lay outside the gene matches. The CDR3 totals 17 residues. CDR1 SEHNR and CDR2 FQNEAQ come from the germline V gene (reference sequence). CDR3 nucleotide sequence: TGTGCCAGCAGCTTACCCTTGACAGGGGGCAAAGGCAATGAGCAGTTCTTC. It yields the protein CASSLPLTGGKGNEQFF. The complete variable domain, with remaining parts taken from reference TRBV7-9 and TRBJ2-1, reads DTGVSQNPRHKITKRGQNVTFRCDPISEHNRLYWYRQTLGQGPEFLTYFQNEAQLEKSRLLSDRFSAERPKGSFSTLEIQRTEQGDSAMYLCASSLPLTGGKGNEQFFGPGTRLTVL.